The rows below give T cell receptor beta chains drawn from one sample of a study of shared clonotypes between healthy human individuals. Some clones are missing from TCRdb's copy, which holds only in-frame ones; the method was immunoSEQ multiplex PCR. The sample lists fewer than 1.8 million clones; approximately 98.5% were seen once. The sample taken for sequencing was naive CD4+ T cells sorted from blood. The receptors were gathered from a man aged 30 to 45 in good health. Both conserved end residues are part of each CDR3. The D gene is left open where the match is weak. Clone size is stated in some rows and not others, as once, few, many or a class when expanded.

j_call clone_size d_call v_call cdr3_aa cdr3_nt
TRBJ2-3 - - TRBV7-2 CASRTLSWSSTDTQYF TGTGCCAGCAGGACCCTAAGCTGGTCTAGCACAGATACGCAGTATTTT
TRBJ2-7 - - TRBV14 CASSQRLGGTSYEQYF TGTGCCAGCAGCCAAAGGTTGGGCGGGACCTCCTACGAGCAGTACTTC
TRBJ2-1 - - TRBV6-5 CASSEISLYNEQFF TGTGCCAGCAGTGAGATATCCCTTTACAATGAGCAGTTCTTC
TRBJ2-2 - - TRBV5-4 CASSLGQENTGELFF TGTGCCAGCAGCTTGGGACAGGAGAACACCGGGGAGCTGTTTTTT
TRBJ1-1 - - TRBV6-5 CASTFTPMNTEAFF TGTGCCAGCACCTTTACCCCAATGAACACTGAAGCTTTCTTT
TRBJ1-5 - - TRBV28 CASKPGPSNQPQHF TGTGCCAGCAAACCAGGACCGAGCAATCAGCCCCAGCATTTT
TRBJ2-2 - TRBD2 TRBV30 CAWSFAGGSTGELFF TGTGCCTGGAGTTTCGCGGGAGGGTCCACCGGGGAGCTGTTTTTT
TRBJ1-1 - TRBD1 TRBV6-5 CASSLRQGQGNTEAFF TGTGCCAGCAGTTTACGACAGGGACAAGGGAACACTGAAGCTTTCTTT
TRBJ2-7 - - TRBV10-3 CAISDVSGDQYF TGTGCCATCAGCGACGTCTCTGGGGATCAGTACTTC
TRBJ2-2 - - TRBV14 CASSQDGSPWTGELFF TGTGCCAGCAGCCAAGATGGCAGCCCGTGGACCGGGGAGCTGTTTTTT
TRBJ2-7 - - TRBV7-9 CASSLAGRIHEQYF TGTGCCAGCAGCTTAGCGGGCAGGATCCACGAGCAGTACTTC
TRBJ2-7 once - TRBV18 CASSPDTNYEQYF TGTGCCAGCTCACCTGACACAAACTACGAGCAGTACTTC
TRBJ1-2 - - TRBV7-8 CASSSRPREYYGYTF TGTGCCAGCAGCTCGAGACCCAGAGAATACTATGGCTACACCTTC
TRBJ1-2 - TRBD1 TRBV6-1 CAISQGVEGYTF TGTGCCATCTCACAGGGGGTGGAAGGCTACACCTTC
TRBJ2-7 once TRBD2 TRBV19 CASSISAGLAGGAYEQYF TGTGCCAGTAGTATTAGCGCGGGACTAGCGGGAGGCGCCTACGAGCAGTACTTC